The sample holds one count of the clone carrying this TCR beta chain. In the original workflow: Amplification of reference gene primers provided the estimated nucleated cell counts. The assay was immunoSEQ multiplex PCR, and TCRdb's table has in-frame clones only and misses some. V and J calls and clone size are as listed in that table; D and trimming were resolved from the DNA. Here the sample spans about 120,000 clones, 75% to 90% being singletons. This entry belongs to a study of blood T cell repertoires in COVID-19. Study summary: There were acute and convalescent COVID-19 samples, and they came from the United States, Italy and Spain. The analysed material was cDNA or gDNA that came from T cells, B-cell-depleted T cells, or PBMCs.

The CDR3 is 14 amino acids. The germline gives CDR1 MNHEY, CDR2 SMNVEV (reference sequence). Trimming took 7 bases from V and 0 from J; bases not matched to a gene: 5. Enrollment of patients from Seattle took place during active infection, with longitudinal follow-up. The chain has TRBV27 and TRBJ1-1; 7 nucleotides agree with TRBD1. Specimen: peripheral blood. This clonotype was obtained from a woman aged 60-70 years with COVID-19, enrolled during active disease. This CDR3 reads CASTTGALNTEAFF. In DNA form, the CDR3 reads TGTGCCAGCACCACAGGGGCGCTGAACACTGAAGCTTTCTTT.